A selection of T cell receptor beta chains follows, all from one sample in a study of blood T cell repertoires in COVID-19. Assay: immunoSEQ multiplex PCR; the TCRdb copy retains only in-frame clones and omits some. The sample carries roughly 180,000 clones, approximately 85% recorded once. Sequenced sample: peripheral blood. Every receptor here comes from a woman aged 55-70 years with COVID-19, enrolled during active disease. Both conserved end residues are part of each CDR3. The D gene is left open where the match is weak. Some rows mark clone size as missing; the rest say once, few, many or name a class of expanded clone.

j_gene | d_gene | v_gene | abundance | CDR3nt | CDR3aa
TRBJ1-1 | NA | TRBV10-1 | few | TGCGCCAGCAGTGAAGAGGGGAACACTGAAGCTTTCTTT | CASSEEGNTEAFF
TRBJ1-4 | TRBD1 | TRBV7-6 | NA | TGTGCCAGCAGCTTATGGACAGGTGATCTTAATGAAAAACTGTTTTTT | CASSLWTGDLNEKLFF
TRBJ1-2 | NA | TRBV7-2 | once | TGTGCCAGCAGCCCGGCGGGGGGCTACACCTTC | CASSPAGGYTF
TRBJ2-3 | TRBD2 | TRBV11-3 | NA | TGTGCCAGCAGCTTCGGGCGGGGGTCGACAGATACGCAGTATTTT | CASSFGRGSTDTQYF
TRBJ2-1 | NA | TRBV11-2 | NA | TGTGCCAGCAGCTTAAGGGGCGGGATGGGCTCCTACAATGAGCAGTTCTTC | CASSLRGGMGSYNEQFF
TRBJ1-5 | NA | TRBV28 | NA | TGTGCCAGCAGCCCAGCCCGGGTCTTGAGCAATCAGCCCCAGCATTTT | CASSPARVLSNQPQHF
TRBJ2-4 | TRBD2 | TRBV7-2 | NA | TGTGCCAGCAGCTTAGGATCTAGCGGGAACATTCAGTACTTC | CASSLGSSGNIQYF
TRBJ2-1 | NA | TRBV13 | NA | TGTGCCAGCAGCTTTGGCGGAGGGGTTATCTACAATGAGCAGTTCTTC | CASSFGGGVIYNEQFF
TRBJ1-3 | NA | TRBV7-8 | NA | TGTGCCAGCAGCTTACGGTGGTCCCAAGTCTCTGGAAACACCATATATTTT | CASSLRWSQVSGNTIYF
TRBJ1-1 | NA | TRBV4-1 | NA | TGCGCCAGCAGCCAAGAGGGGGGGAACACTGAAGCTTTCTTT | CASSQEGGNTEAFF
TRBJ1-2 | NA | TRBV12-3/TRBV12-4 | NA | TGTGCCAGCAGTTTCGCGGAATATGGCTACACCTTC | CASSFAEYGYTF
TRBJ1-4 | NA | TRBV28 | many | TGTGCCAGCAGTTCCCCACAGGATTGGGGTGAAAAACTGTTTTTT | CASSSPQDWGEKLFF
TRBJ2-5 | TRBD2 | TRBV6-5 | once | TGTGCCAGCAGCCCCCTCGGGCGGGGAGGGGAGACCCAGTACTTC | CASSPLGRGGETQYF
TRBJ2-7 | TRBD2 | TRBV7-3 | NA | TGTGCCAGCAGCGCGGCGGGGGGAAGCTACGAGCAGTACTTC | CASSAAGGSYEQYF
TRBJ1-5 | NA | TRBV6-1 | NA | TGTGCCAGCAGTGGATTAACAGGTTATAGCAATCAGCCCCAGCATTTT | CASSGLTGYSNQPQHF
TRBJ1-2 | TRBD1 | TRBV30 | many | TGTGCCTGGAGTGAATTAACCGGGACAGGGCTTGGCTACACCTTC | CAWSELTGTGLGYTF
TRBJ1-1 | NA | TRBV29-1 | NA | TGCAGCGTTGGTTTCGGTGTGAACACTGAAGCTTTCTTT | CSVGFGVNTEAFF
TRBJ2-7 | NA | TRBV6-6 | NA | TGTGCCAGCAGTCCAGGAAAGGGACTGGGAACCTACGAGCAGTACTTC | CASSPGKGLGTYEQYF
TRBJ2-3 | TRBD1 | TRBV2 | NA | TGTGCCAGCGGGGACAGGGTTGCAGATACGCAGTATTTT | CASGDRVADTQYF
TRBJ1-4 | TRBD1 | TRBV19 | NA | TGTGCCAGTAGACGACAGGGTGGGACTAATGAAAAACTGTTTTTT | CASRRQGGTNEKLFF
TRBJ1-3 | NA | TRBV28 | few | TGTGCCAGCAGTTTGCAGGTTGGAAACTCTGGAAACACCATATATTTT | CASSLQVGNSGNTIYF
TRBJ1-3 | NA | TRBV10-3 | NA | TGTGCCATCACCCTGGACAGAAAAGGAAACACCATATATTTT | CAITLDRKGNTIYF
TRBJ2-4 | NA | TRBV6-5 | few | TGTGCCAGCAGCTTAAAGGGGGATACGATTCAGTACTTC | CASSLKGDTIQYF
TRBJ2-2 | NA | TRBV11-2 | few | TGTGCCAGCAGCCCCATTTCGACTTCCACCGGGGAGCTGTTTTTT | CASSPISTSTGELFF
TRBJ2-7 | NA | TRBV7-2 | few | TGTGCCAGCAGCTACGCCGGGGGTAGCTACGAGCAGTACTTC | CASSYAGGSYEQYF
TRBJ2-1 | TRBD1 | TRBV6-5 | NA | TGTGCCAGCAGCCTAGGACAGGGTTATTACAATGAGCAGTTCTTC | CASSLGQGYYNEQFF
TRBJ2-2 | NA | TRBV29-1 | NA | TGCAGCGTTGAGGAGGGGGCGGCGGACACCGGGGAGCTGTTTTTT | CSVEEGAADTGELFF
TRBJ1-2 | TRBD1 | TRBV7-9 | NA | TGTGCCAGCAGTTCTGACAGGGTACATGGCTACACCTTC | CASSSDRVHGYTF
TRBJ1-6 | TRBD1 | TRBV9 | NA | TGTGCCAGCACCCCGGGGACAGGGGTTTCACCCCTCCACTTT | CASTPGTGVSPLHF
TRBJ1-2 | TRBD1 | TRBV6-5 | NA | TGTGCCAGCAGGGGTACAGGGGGAGCCTATGGCTACACCTTC | CASRGTGGAYGYTF
TRBJ2-3 | TRBD2 | TRBV10-3 | NA | TGTGCCATTCGGGGACTAGCGGGGGACACAGATACGCAGTATTTT | CAIRGLAGDTDTQYF
TRBJ1-1 | TRBD1 | TRBV6-4 | NA | TGTGCCAGCAGTGACTCCAGACAGGGGCACACTGAAGCTTTCTTT | CASSDSRQGHTEAFF
TRBJ1-2 | TRBD1 | TRBV6-5 | NA | TGTGCCAGCAGCCAAATACAGGGGGCTAACTATGGCTACACCTTC | CASSQIQGANYGYTF
TRBJ2-7 | TRBD2 | TRBV10-3 | NA | TGTGCCATCAGTATGACTAGCGGGAGTGGGGAGCAGTACTTC | CAISMTSGSGEQYF
TRBJ2-7 | TRBD2 | TRBV6-2/TRBV6-3 | NA | TGTGCCAGCAGTCCGGTGGGGGGGTCGGCCTACGAGCAGTACTTC | CASSPVGGSAYEQYF
TRBJ2-7 | TRBD1 | TRBV6-1 | NA | TGTGCCAGCAGTGAAGGACCGGGACAGGGGGAATACGAGCAGTACTTC | CASSEGPGQGEYEQYF
TRBJ2-2 | TRBD1 | TRBV5-1 | NA | TGCGCCAGCAGCTCTGGGGACAGGGGTCCCGGGGAGCTGTTTTTT | CASSSGDRGPGELFF